This entry features one TCR beta chain sequence. The method was immunoSEQ multiplex PCR; TCRdb's version includes in-frame clones alone and lacks a portion of them. The sample holds approximately 1,600 clones, 93% seen once. This record belongs to a study of tumor T cells in aggressive B-cell lymphoma. The CDR3 loop spans 13 amino acids. Germline V gene data show CDR1 as MNHEY and CDR2 as SMNVEV (reference sequence). The germline V and J ends were trimmed by 6 bases and 3 bases, with 12 bases remaining between them. The gene calls are TRBV27 and TRBJ2-7; TRBD2 might be the D (5 bases). This TCR came from an adult with diffuse large B cell lymphoma. Input material: tumor tissue. CDR3 sequence (DNA): TGTGCCAGCAGCTTGAACGGAGGCTACGAGCAGTACTTC. Amino acids: CASSLNGGYEQYF.